Listed below are T cell receptor beta chains from one sample, sequenced in a study of molecular identifiers for immune sequencing clone quantification. Each CDR3 protein is one row after TCRdb ran MiXCR on the PCR reads. Among tens of thousands of distinct CDR3 sequences listed, about a third were seen once. Sequences were obtained from naive CD8+ T cells from blood, with Jurkat cell RNA spiked in. Receptor source: a human donor in good health. Some libraries in this study had Jurkat cell RNA spiked in. The CDR3 runs from the conserved cysteine through the conserved F or W. A D gene is named only where the DNA matches it firmly. Clone size is stated in some rows and not others, as once, few, many or a class when expanded.

j_gene: TRBJ2-3; abundance: -; d_gene: TRBD2; len: 15; v_gene: TRBV29-1; CDR3nt: TGCAGCGTTGAAGGGAGCGGGAGTAGGGCAGATACGCAGTATTTT; CDR3aa: CSVEGSGSRADTQYF
j_gene: TRBJ2-1; abundance: -; d_gene: TRBD2; len: 14; v_gene: TRBV6-6; CDR3nt: TGTGCCAGCAATCTAGCGGGAGGGAGTAATGAGCAGTTCTTC; CDR3aa: CASNLAGGSNEQFF
j_gene: TRBJ2-3; abundance: many; d_gene: -; len: 15; v_gene: TRBV29-1; CDR3nt: TGCAGCGTTGCACCATCACTATATGGCACAGATACGCAGTATTTT; CDR3aa: CSVAPSLYGTDTQYF
j_gene: TRBJ2-2; abundance: many; d_gene: -; len: 15; v_gene: TRBV18; CDR3nt: TGTGCCAGCTCATCCAAACTAGCTCGCACCGGGGAGCTGTTTTTT; CDR3aa: CASSSKLARTGELFF
j_gene: TRBJ1-1; abundance: -; d_gene: -; len: 15; v_gene: TRBV6-6; CDR3nt: TGTGCCAGCAGTTACTCTAATCCCGGGGCCGCTGATGCTTTCTTT; CDR3aa: CASSYSNPGAADAFF
j_gene: TRBJ2-7; abundance: many; d_gene: TRBD2; len: 15; v_gene: TRBV20-1; CDR3nt: TGCAGTGCCTCGGGGTGGGGACTAGCGGGAGACGAGCAGTACTTC; CDR3aa: CSASGWGLAGDEQYF
j_gene: TRBJ2-7; abundance: few; d_gene: TRBD1; len: 15; v_gene: TRBV12-3/TRBV12-4; CDR3nt: TGTGCCAGCAGCCTATTCACCGGGACAGGGGGCGAGCAGTACTTC; CDR3aa: CASSLFTGTGGEQYF
j_gene: TRBJ2-5; abundance: -; d_gene: -; len: 13; v_gene: TRBV12-3/TRBV12-4; CDR3nt: TGTGCCAGCAGTTTTGCGCTTGGAGAGACCCAGTACTTC; CDR3aa: CASSFALGETQYF
j_gene: TRBJ1-2; abundance: many; d_gene: -; len: 14; v_gene: TRBV10-2; CDR3nt: TGCGCCAGCAGTGAGGGACAGTCTAACTATGGCTACACCTTC; CDR3aa: CASSEGQSNYGYTF
j_gene: TRBJ2-5; abundance: -; d_gene: -; len: 16; v_gene: TRBV25-1; CDR3nt: TGTGCCAGCACCACCCAAGGGGGGGCGCAGGGGGAGACCCAGTACTTC; CDR3aa: CASTTQGGAQGETQYF
j_gene: TRBJ1-5; abundance: many; d_gene: -; len: 14; v_gene: TRBV7-9; CDR3nt: TGTGCCAGCAGTCAACAGGGAGGGGATCAGCCCCAGCATTTT; CDR3aa: CASSQQGGDQPQHF
j_gene: TRBJ2-7; abundance: -; d_gene: -; len: 14; v_gene: TRBV6-5; CDR3nt: TGTGCCAGCAGTTACTCACCAGGGCCCTACGGGCAGTACTTC; CDR3aa: CASSYSPGPYGQYF
j_gene: TRBJ1-5; abundance: -; d_gene: -; len: 13; v_gene: TRBV11-2; CDR3nt: TGTGCCAGCAGCTTGGCAACCAATCAGCCCCAGCATTTT; CDR3aa: CASSLATNQPQHF
j_gene: TRBJ2-7; abundance: -; d_gene: -; len: 14; v_gene: TRBV3-1; CDR3nt: TGTGCCAGCAGCCAAGTGACCGATTCCTACGAGCAGTACTTC; CDR3aa: CASSQVTDSYEQYF
j_gene: TRBJ1-1; abundance: -; d_gene: TRBD1; len: 15; v_gene: TRBV6-5; CDR3nt: TGTACCAGCAGTTACCTGACAGGGTCGGACACTGAAGCCTTCTTT; CDR3aa: CTSSYLTGSDTEAFF
j_gene: TRBJ2-2; abundance: few; d_gene: -; len: 17; v_gene: TRBV6-5; CDR3nt: TGTGCCAGCAGTTCCTCCGCACTCGGACTACTCACCGGGGAGCTGTTTTTT; CDR3aa: CASSSSALGLLTGELFF
j_gene: TRBJ2-1; abundance: many; d_gene: TRBD2; len: 15; v_gene: TRBV9; CDR3nt: TGTGCCAGCAGCGTAGGTACTAGCGTATACAATGAGCAGTTCTTC; CDR3aa: CASSVGTSVYNEQFF
j_gene: TRBJ1-5; abundance: -; d_gene: TRBD1; len: 14; v_gene: TRBV4-2; CDR3nt: TGTGCCAGCAGCAAGTACAGGGGTGGACAGCCCCAGCATTTT; CDR3aa: CASSKYRGGQPQHF
j_gene: TRBJ1-6; abundance: -; d_gene: TRBD1; len: 15; v_gene: TRBV9; CDR3nt: TGTGCCAGCAGCGTCCAACAGGGGGCCAATTCACCCCTCCACTTT; CDR3aa: CASSVQQGANSPLHF
j_gene: TRBJ2-7; abundance: many; d_gene: -; len: 13; v_gene: TRBV13; CDR3nt: TGTGCCAGCAGCCTTCGGACCCCCTACGAGCAGTACTTC; CDR3aa: CASSLRTPYEQYF
j_gene: TRBJ2-1; abundance: -; d_gene: TRBD1; len: 16; v_gene: TRBV13; CDR3nt: TGTGCCAGCAGCCTTCAGGGTTTCCAGGGGGCCAATGAGCAGTTCTTC; CDR3aa: CASSLQGFQGANEQFF
j_gene: TRBJ2-7; abundance: -; d_gene: TRBD1; len: 13; v_gene: TRBV10-3; CDR3nt: TGTGCCTCTTCCGGGACAGGGTTCGGCGAGCAGTACTTC; CDR3aa: CASSGTGFGEQYF
j_gene: TRBJ2-3; abundance: many; d_gene: -; len: 12; v_gene: TRBV9; CDR3nt: TGTGCCAGCAGCGTAGAGGCTGATACGCAGTATTTT; CDR3aa: CASSVEADTQYF
j_gene: TRBJ2-3; abundance: -; d_gene: TRBD1; len: 15; v_gene: TRBV20-1; CDR3nt: TGCAGTGCTCGCAGGGGGCGTTTTGCCACAGATACGCAGTATTTT; CDR3aa: CSARRGRFATDTQYF
j_gene: TRBJ2-3; abundance: many; d_gene: -; len: 11; v_gene: TRBV28; CDR3nt: TGTGCCAGCAGTTTGGGGTCAACGCAGTATTTT; CDR3aa: CASSLGSTQYF
j_gene: TRBJ2-3; abundance: many; d_gene: -; len: 17; v_gene: TRBV13; CDR3nt: TGTGCCAGCAGCTTCGGGCCCCCGACAGGAATCACAGATACGCAGTATTTT; CDR3aa: CASSFGPPTGITDTQYF
j_gene: TRBJ2-7; abundance: few; d_gene: TRBD1; len: 14; v_gene: TRBV6-2/TRBV6-3; CDR3nt: TGTGCCAGCAGTGCGGACAGGGTTGTAGGGGAGCAGTACTTC; CDR3aa: CASSADRVVGEQYF
j_gene: TRBJ2-7; abundance: -; d_gene: TRBD2; len: 19; v_gene: TRBV7-9; CDR3nt: TGTGCCAGCAGCGGACCCTCCAGGACTAGCGGGATCTTACGTATGGAGCAGTACTTC; CDR3aa: CASSGPSRTSGILRMEQYF
j_gene: TRBJ2-5; abundance: few; d_gene: -; len: 14; v_gene: TRBV9; CDR3nt: TGTGCCAGCAGCGTAGGGGGGGTTGGTGAGACCCAGTACTTC; CDR3aa: CASSVGGVGETQYF
j_gene: TRBJ2-1; abundance: -; d_gene: -; len: 12; v_gene: TRBV25-1; CDR3nt: TGTGCCAGCAGTGTGACCGGGACAGAGCAGTTCTTC; CDR3aa: CASSVTGTEQFF
j_gene: TRBJ2-7; abundance: -; d_gene: -; len: 13; v_gene: TRBV27; CDR3nt: TGTGCCACCTCCCCGGTTCTCTCCTACGAGCAGTACTTC; CDR3aa: CATSPVLSYEQYF
j_gene: TRBJ2-4; abundance: many; d_gene: TRBD2; len: 19; v_gene: TRBV20-1; CDR3nt: TGCAGTGCTCCCCGGACTAGCGGGAGGGCCTCTCTAGCCAAAAACATTCAGTACTTC; CDR3aa: CSAPRTSGRASLAKNIQYF
j_gene: TRBJ1-5; abundance: few; d_gene: -; len: 13; v_gene: TRBV7-9; CDR3nt: TGTGCCAGCAGCTTTTGGGCAGATCAGCCCCAGCATTTT; CDR3aa: CASSFWADQPQHF
j_gene: TRBJ2-7; abundance: -; d_gene: -; len: 11; v_gene: TRBV7-9; CDR3nt: TGTGCCAGCAGCCCGCGGGGAGAGCAGTACTTC; CDR3aa: CASSPRGEQYF
j_gene: TRBJ2-3; abundance: few; d_gene: -; len: 14; v_gene: TRBV5-6; CDR3nt: TGTGCCAGCAGCTTGTGGGGCGCAACAGATACGCAGTATTTT; CDR3aa: CASSLWGATDTQYF
j_gene: TRBJ1-1; abundance: -; d_gene: -; len: 13; v_gene: TRBV9; CDR3nt: TGTGCCAGCAGCGTAGGGGCAGGCTATGAAGCTTTCTTT; CDR3aa: CASSVGAGYEAFF
j_gene: TRBJ2-5; abundance: -; d_gene: TRBD2; len: 15; v_gene: TRBV6-5; CDR3nt: TGTGCCCGCAGTCCCGGACTAGCGGAGGGGGAGACCCAGTACTTC; CDR3aa: CARSPGLAEGETQYF
j_gene: TRBJ1-3; abundance: few; d_gene: -; len: 15; v_gene: TRBV7-9; CDR3nt: TGTGCCAGCAGCTTAGACAGCTACTCTGGAAACACCATATATTTT; CDR3aa: CASSLDSYSGNTIYF
j_gene: TRBJ1-5; abundance: many; d_gene: TRBD1; len: 15; v_gene: TRBV4-1; CDR3nt: TGCGCCAGCAGCCAAGGGGACAGGGGGGGTCAGCCCCAGCATTTT; CDR3aa: CASSQGDRGGQPQHF